This T cell receptor (beta chain) is drawn from a study of control samples from healthy donors and cancer patients (dated by TCRdb to 2020 to 2021). The CDR3 runs 15 residues from the cysteine to the phenylalanine. The CDR3 DNA has 45 bases and is translated from base 1. V was cut back by 4 bases and J by 3 bases, leaving a gap of 13 bases between them. The germline V gene supplies CDR1 SGDLS and CDR2 YYNGEE. Turning to this clone: There is no known antigen for this receptor.

Libraries were constructed by the immunoSEQ multiplex PCR assay. TCRdb retrieved this table from immuneACCESS and kept in-frame rearrangements only. Not all clones are present; in checked studies, unresolved V genes account for under half, and no reason is known for the remainder. This sample's table carries under 200,000 clones. Of the sample, around 2% falls within the top ten clones. This clonotype was obtained from a woman aged 30 to 39 in good health. Sequencing was performed on blood. The rearrangement joined TRBV9 to TRBJ1-4; TRBD1 might be the D gene, on 6 matching bases. The nucleotide sequence is TGTGCCAGCAGCTCACAGGGTCTGGCTAATGAAAAACTGTTTTTT. The resulting protein is CASSSQGLANEKLFF. Full variable domain (CDR3 extended with the reference TRBV9 and TRBJ1-4 proteins): DSGVTQTPKHLITATGQRVTLRCSPRSGDLSVYWYQQSLDQGLQFLIQYYNGEERAKGNILERFSAQQFPDLHSELNLSSLELGDSALYFCASSSQGLANEKLFFGSGTQLSVL.